The 19 T cell receptor beta chains below all came from one sample that was sequenced in a study of T cell clones after liver transplantation. This table comes from immunoSEQ multiplex PCR, and its TCRdb copy is limited to in-frame clones, with some not included. The repertoire has 55,000 to 75,000 clones, around three quarters of them found once; the top ten carry about 2.6%. The sample here was CD4+ T cells from blood, taken at the roughly 15-month timepoint. The receptors stem from a human patient who received a liver transplant. Some T cells may be provided by the graft donor.

The V gene is TRBV25-1, the J gene TRBJ2-1, with 7 bases fitting TRBD1. V was clipped by 8 bases and J by 0 bases; unmatched bases: 4. Germline V gives CDR1 MGHDK, CDR2 SYGVNS. This CDR3 spans 14 amino acids. CDR3 DNA sequence: TGTGCCAGCCAGGGACAGAGCTCCTACAATGAGCAGTTCTTC. Protein: CASQGQSSYNEQFF.

This clone was recorded a few times. The chain recombines TRBV5-1 with TRBJ2-1; D is undetermined. The CDR3 runs 14 residues. Germline CDR1 SGHRS, CDR2 YFSETQ. V lost 0 bases, J lost 9 bases, and 13 bases lay in between. CDR3 bases: TGCGCCAGCAGCTTGGATACGGCCGGCGGTGAGCAGTTCTTC. Amino acid sequence: CASSLDTAGGEQFF.

This clone was found a few times. The chain joins TRBV7-9 to TRBJ2-1, with TRBD2 matching 10 bases. The V gene's germline CDR1 is SEHNR and CDR2 FQNEAQ (reference sequence). The length of the CDR3 is 15 residues. J lost 8 bases, V lost 5 bases, and 9 bases had no gene match. The CDR3 nucleotides are TGTGCCAGCAGCCTTCTAGCGGGGGTTACTGATGAGCAGTTCTTC. This sequence encodes CASSLLAGVTDEQFF.

V is TRBV6-4 and J is TRBJ2-1, with 11 positions matching TRBD2. Losses at the gene ends were 2 bases for V and 5 bases for J; bases not matched to a gene: 11. Germline values: CDR1 MRHNA, CDR2 SNTAGT. The CDR3 loop spans 18 amino acids. The CDR3 loop is CASSDGSFTSGSDNEQFF. CDR3 in DNA: TGTGCCAGCAGTGACGGAAGTTTTACTAGCGGGAGCGACAATGAGCAGTTCTTC.

This clone turned up a few times. J is TRBJ2-7 and V is TRBV6-5; TRBD1 matches 8 bases. J lost 3 bases, V lost 2 bases, and 9 bases had no gene match. The CDR3 runs to 16 residues. The germline V gene has CDR1 MNHEY and CDR2 SVGAGI. DNA for the CDR3: TGTGCCAGCAGTTACGCCAGTGGCAGGGGGCTCTACGAGCAGTACTTC. Translated: CASSYASGRGLYEQYF.

The chain uses TRBV5-1 and TRBJ2-3, with D maybe TRBD1 (6 bases). The CDR3 length is 16 residues. CDR1 SGHRS and CDR2 YFSETQ come from the germline V gene. Trimming shortened V by 0 bases and J by 4 bases, and 15 bases separated the two germline ends. The CDR3 loop reads CASSLGQGMGADTQYF. The CDR3 bases are TGCGCCAGCAGCTTGGGGCAGGGGATGGGGGCAGATACGCAGTATTTT.

This chain uses TRBV5-1 with TRBJ2-1; weak D call: TRBD1 (6 bases). This CDR3 spans 15 amino acids. V dropped 1 base and J dropped 6 bases, with 14 bases sitting between them. CDR1 is SGHRS, CDR2 YFSETQ, per germline. The CDR3 DNA follows: TGCGCCAGCAGCTTGACGACAGGTTCGGGCAATGAGCAGTTCTTC. It yields the protein CASSLTTGSGNEQFF.

The chain carries TRBV7-2 and TRBJ2-1; either TRBD1 or TRBD2 may fit D (5 bases each). The germline gives CDR1 SGHTA, CDR2 FQGNSA. The CDR3 has 16 residues. V shed 0 bases and J shed 3 bases, with 12 bases lying between them. CDR3 nucleotides: TGTGCCAGCAGCTTAGCCTCAGGGACGCTCTACAATGAGCAGTTCTTC. Translation: CASSLASGTLYNEQFF.

The table lists this clone with many counts. The J gene is TRBJ1-3, the V gene TRBV19, with 7 nucleotides matching TRBD1. CDR1 is LNHDA and CDR2 is SQIVND in the germline V gene (reference sequence). The CDR3 runs 17 residues. The ends lost 4 bases at V and 0 bases at J; junction bases unmatched: 9. CDR3 in DNA: TGTGCCAGTAGTAGGCCAGGCGGGACAGCCTCTGGAAACACCATATATTTT. This encodes CASSRPGGTASGNTIYF. The entire variable domain, with the rest obtained from reference TRBV19 and TRBJ1-3, is as follows: DGGITQSPKYLFRKEGQNVTLSCEQNLNHDAMYWYRQDPGQGLRLIYYSQIVNDFQKGDIAEGYSVSREKKESFPLTVTSAQKNPTAFYLCASSRPGGTASGNTIYFGEGSWLTVV.

V is TRBV10-2 and J is TRBJ2-2, with 7 bases matching TRBD1. The germline gives CDR1 WSHSY, CDR2 SAAADI. CDR3 size: 14 residues. V was pared by 7 bases and J by 3 bases, with 5 bases of the junction left unmatched. CDR3 sequence: CASNPGQYTGELFF. The CDR3 DNA sequence: TGCGCCAGCAATCCGGGACAGTACACCGGGGAGCTGTTTTTT.

On this clone itself: A read error may produce the germline difference seen at one junction end. CDR3 amino acids: CASSETGALFF. The CDR3 DNA follows: TGTGCCAGCAGTGAGACAGGGGCGCTGTTTTTT. This chain links TRBV2 with TRBJ2-2; TRBD1 aligns across 8 bases. There are 11 residues in the CDR3. CDR1 SNHLY and CDR2 FYNNEI come from the germline V gene.

The chain couples TRBV5-4 to TRBJ2-5; tentatively, D is TRBD2 (5 bases). This CDR3 spans 14 amino acids. Germline assignment: CDR1 SGHNT and CDR2 YYREEE (reference sequence). Trimming removed 4 bases from V and 0 bases from J, with 10 bases in between. The CDR3 nucleotides are TGTGCCAGCAGCCCCCCGGGAAACCAAGAGACCCAGTACTTC. It is translated as CASSPPGNQETQYF.

The V and J genes are TRBV4-3 and TRBJ2-3; TRBD2 matches at 9 bases. Germline loops: CDR1 LGHNA, CDR2 YSLEER. Trimming at V came to 1 base and at J to 1 base, leaving 6 bases not matched to a gene. This CDR3 comprises 17 residues. This CDR3 reads CASSQGRGGTGTDTQYF. In DNA form, the CDR3 reads TGCGCCAGCAGCCAAGGGCGGGGGGGTACGGGCACAGATACGCAGTATTTT.

The genes are TRBV5-1 and TRBJ2-3; possibly TRBD2 for D (6 bases). Germline V CDR1 and CDR2: SGHRS, YFSETQ. CDR3 size: 12 residues. Between the trimmed V and J ends, which lost 4 bases and 6 bases, there was a span of 9 bases. The CDR3 reads CASSTGRDTQYF. In nucleotides, the CDR3 is TGCGCCAGCAGCACGGGGAGGGATACGCAGTATTTT. Drawing the rest from reference TRBV5-1 and TRBJ2-3, the complete variable domain is KAGVTQTPRYLIKTRGQQVTLSCSPISGHRSVSWYQQTPGQGLQFLFEYFSETQRNKGNFPGRFSGRQFSNSRSEMNVSTLELGDSALYLCASSTGRDTQYFGPGTRLTVL.

This clone was counted at least ten times. The V and J genes are TRBV14 and TRBJ2-3, with D perhaps matching TRBD2 (5 bases). The V gene's germline CDR1 is SGHDN and CDR2 FVKESK. The CDR3 length is 16 residues. The V gene lost 1 base and the J gene lost 0 bases, with 11 bases spanning the gap. CDR3 coding DNA: TGTGCCAGCAGCCAAGTAGTCGGCGGGAGCACAGATACGCAGTATTTT. Its protein is CASSQVVGGSTDTQYF.

V and J are TRBV5-3 and TRBJ2-7; 7 bases map to TRBD1. TRBV5-3 is an ORF, with its function uncertain. The ends lost 0 bases at V and 7 bases at J; junction bases unmatched: 10. The CDR3 is 15 residues long. CDR3 residues: CARSLEGQLVSEQYV. The CDR3 region has the DNA TGTGCCAGAAGCTTGGAGGGACAGCTAGTCAGTGAGCAGTACGTC.

V usage is TRBV6-5 and J usage is TRBJ1-3, with D perhaps matching TRBD1 (5 bases). Germline V lookup: CDR1 MNHEY, CDR2 SVGAGI. Trimming left V 4 bases short and J 0 bases short, with 10 bases between. CDR3 length: 15 residues. CDR3 residues: CASSSNRPSGNTIYF. CDR3 in DNA: TGTGCCAGCAGTTCCAACAGGCCCTCTGGAAACACCATATATTTT.

The V call is TRBV19, the J call TRBJ2-5; tentatively, D is TRBD1 or TRBD2 (5 bases each). V was clipped by 3 bases and J by 5 bases, with 10 bases between them. The length of the CDR3 is 13 residues. Germline V lookup: CDR1 LNHDA, CDR2 SQIVND (reference sequence). The CDR3 coding sequence is TGTGCCAGTAGTATTGGGGGAAGGGAGACCCAGTACTTC. Translation: CASSIGGRETQYF.

In this sample, this clone turned up once. V and J are TRBV20-1 and TRBJ2-5; possibly TRBD1 for D (5 bases). Between the trimmed V and J ends, which lost 3 bases and 4 bases, there was a span of 6 bases. The CDR3 sequence is 11 residues long. Looked up from germline, CDR1 is DFQATT and CDR2 is SNEGSKA (reference sequence). CDR3 sequence reads: CSASQGETQYF. The CDR3 DNA reads TGCAGTGCTAGTCAGGGAGAGACCCAGTACTTC.